This TCR beta chain was recorded in a study of T cells in Graves' hyperthyroidism and ophthalmopathy. Study results and limitations: A model of 13 V-J pairs discriminated ophthalmopathy from stable hyperthyroidism.

Researchers defined stable Graves' hyperthyroidism as no ophthalmopathy progression within 18 months. The authors took PBMCs from roughly 10 ml fresh peripheral blood. J lost 6 bases, V lost 6 bases, and 7 bases had no gene match. CDR1 is DFQATT and CDR2 is SNEGSKA in the germline V gene (reference sequence). The CDR3 spans 13 residues. This clonotype was counted ten times or more. Its antigen is not identified. The CDR3 regions of TCR beta were amplified from RNA transcripts. Carried out on the TCR CDR3, a first-round RT-PCR used the HTBI primer set. One entry per CDR3 protein results from TCRdb running MiXCR on the multiplex PCR reads. The table records 350,000 to 400,000 distinct CDR3 sequences, about 15% of them present only once.

The sample consisted of blood. The rearrangement joins TRBV20-1 to TRBJ2-1; TRBD2 aligns across 8 bases. The sequence came from a woman under 40 with Graves' hyperthyroidism. The CDR3 DNA follows: TGCAGTGCCGCAGGACTAGCTAGCAATGAGCAGTTCTTC. Translating it yields CSAAGLASNEQFF.